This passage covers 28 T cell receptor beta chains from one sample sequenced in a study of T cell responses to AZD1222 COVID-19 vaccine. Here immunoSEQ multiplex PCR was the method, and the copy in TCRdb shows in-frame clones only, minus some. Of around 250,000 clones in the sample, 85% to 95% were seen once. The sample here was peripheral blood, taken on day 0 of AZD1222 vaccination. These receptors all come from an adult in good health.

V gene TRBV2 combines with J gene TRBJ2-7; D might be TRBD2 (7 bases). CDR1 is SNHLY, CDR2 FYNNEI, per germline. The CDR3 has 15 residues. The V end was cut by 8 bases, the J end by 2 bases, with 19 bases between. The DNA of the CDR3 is TGTGCCAGCGGGCGGGGGCCCCTTTCCCCCTACGAGCAGTACTTC. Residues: CASGRGPLSPYEQYF.

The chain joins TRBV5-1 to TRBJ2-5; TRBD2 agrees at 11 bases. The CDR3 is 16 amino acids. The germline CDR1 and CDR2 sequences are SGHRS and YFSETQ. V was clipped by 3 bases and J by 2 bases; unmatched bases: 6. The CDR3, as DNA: TGCGCCAGCAGCTCGTCACTAGCGGGGGCTCAAGAGACCCAGTACTTC. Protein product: CASSSSLAGAQETQYF.

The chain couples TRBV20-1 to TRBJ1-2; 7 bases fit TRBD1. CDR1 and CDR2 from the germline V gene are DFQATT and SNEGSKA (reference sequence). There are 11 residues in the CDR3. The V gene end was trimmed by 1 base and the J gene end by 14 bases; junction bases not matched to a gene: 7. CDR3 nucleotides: TGCAGTGCTAGAGGGTTAGGGGGCCCAACCTTC. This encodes CSARGLGGPTF.

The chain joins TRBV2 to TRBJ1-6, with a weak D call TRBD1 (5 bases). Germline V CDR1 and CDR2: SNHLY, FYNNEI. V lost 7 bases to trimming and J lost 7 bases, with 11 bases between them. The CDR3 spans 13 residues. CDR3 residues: CASMDGGNSPLHF. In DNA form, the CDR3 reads TGTGCCAGCATGGACGGGGGGAATTCACCCCTCCACTTT.

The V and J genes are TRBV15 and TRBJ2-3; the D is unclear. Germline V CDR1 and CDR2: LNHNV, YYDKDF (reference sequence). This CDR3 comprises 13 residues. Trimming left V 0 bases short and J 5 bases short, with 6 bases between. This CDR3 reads CATSRDTRDTQYF. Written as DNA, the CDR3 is TGTGCCACCAGCAGAGATACACGAGATACGCAGTATTTT. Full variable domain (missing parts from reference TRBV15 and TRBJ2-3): DAMVIQNPRYQVTQFGKPVTLSCSQTLNHNVMYWYQQKSSQAPKLLFHYYDKDFNNEADTPDNFQSRRPNTSFCFLDIRSPGLGDTAMYLCATSRDTRDTQYFGPGTRLTVL.

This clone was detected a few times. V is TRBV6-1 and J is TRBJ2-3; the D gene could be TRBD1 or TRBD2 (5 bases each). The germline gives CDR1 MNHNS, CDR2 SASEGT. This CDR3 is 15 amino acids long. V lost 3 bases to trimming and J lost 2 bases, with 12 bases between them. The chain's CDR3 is CASSDAAGTTDTQYF. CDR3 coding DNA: TGTGCCAGCAGTGATGCTGCAGGGACCACAGATACGCAGTATTTT.

The CDR3 spells CASRRQGGSYEQYF. The CDR3 bases are TGTGCCAGCAGGAGACAGGGAGGAAGTTACGAGCAGTACTTC. The rearrangement uses TRBV13 and TRBJ2-7, with D tentatively TRBD1 (7 bases). The V end was cut by 6 bases, the J end by 4 bases, with 16 bases between. Germline CDR1 is PRHDT and CDR2 is FYEKMQ (reference sequence). The CDR3 is made up of 14 amino acids. The full variable domain, completed using reference TRBV13 and TRBJ2-7, is AAGVIQSPRHLIKEKRETATLKCYPIPRHDTVYWYQQGPGQDPQFLISFYEKMQSDKGSIPDRFSAQQFSDYHSELNMSSLELGDSALYFCASRRQGGSYEQYFGPGTRLTVT.

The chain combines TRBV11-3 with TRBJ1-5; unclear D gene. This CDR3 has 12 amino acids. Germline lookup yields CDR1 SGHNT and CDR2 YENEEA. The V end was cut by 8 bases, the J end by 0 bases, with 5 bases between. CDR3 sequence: CASGYSNQPQHF. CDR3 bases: TGTGCCAGCGGCTATAGCAATCAGCCCCAGCATTTT.

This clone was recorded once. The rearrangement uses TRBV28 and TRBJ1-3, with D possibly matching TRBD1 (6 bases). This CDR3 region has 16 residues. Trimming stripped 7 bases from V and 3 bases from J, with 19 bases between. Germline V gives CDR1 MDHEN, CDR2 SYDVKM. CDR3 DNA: TGTGCCAGCACCTCACCGACGGGGGGCTATGGAAACACCATATATTTT. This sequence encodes CASTSPTGGYGNTIYF.

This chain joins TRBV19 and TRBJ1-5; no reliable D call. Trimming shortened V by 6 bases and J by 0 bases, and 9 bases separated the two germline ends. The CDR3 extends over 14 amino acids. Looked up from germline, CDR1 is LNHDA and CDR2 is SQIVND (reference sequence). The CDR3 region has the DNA TGTGCCAGTAGCGCCGATTATAGCAATCAGCCCCAGCATTTT. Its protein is CASSADYSNQPQHF.

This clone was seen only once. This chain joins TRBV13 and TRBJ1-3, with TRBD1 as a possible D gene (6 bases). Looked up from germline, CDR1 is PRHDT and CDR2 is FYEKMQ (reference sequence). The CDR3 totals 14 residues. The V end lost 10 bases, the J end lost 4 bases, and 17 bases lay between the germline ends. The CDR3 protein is CATYGGLVGNTIYF. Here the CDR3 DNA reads TGTGCCACCTACGGGGGGCTGGTCGGAAACACCATATATTTT.

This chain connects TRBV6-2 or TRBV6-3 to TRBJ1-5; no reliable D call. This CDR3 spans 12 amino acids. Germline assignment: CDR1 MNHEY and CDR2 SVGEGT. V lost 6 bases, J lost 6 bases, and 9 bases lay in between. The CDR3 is CASSFTIQPQHF. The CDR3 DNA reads TGTGCCAGCAGCTTTACCATTCAGCCCCAGCATTTT.

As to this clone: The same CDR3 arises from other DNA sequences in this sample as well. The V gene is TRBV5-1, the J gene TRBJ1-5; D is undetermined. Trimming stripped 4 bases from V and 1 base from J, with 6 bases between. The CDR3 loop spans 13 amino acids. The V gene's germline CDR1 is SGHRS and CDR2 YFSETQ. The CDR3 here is CASSLDSNQPQHF. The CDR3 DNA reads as TGCGCCAGCAGCCTGGACAGCAATCAGCCCCAGCATTTT.

This CDR3 is CASSQVGGAPNYGYTF. CDR3 DNA: TGCGCCAGCAGCCAAGTAGGAGGGGCGCCTAACTATGGCTACACCTTC. The chain joins TRBV4-3 to TRBJ1-2; maybe TRBD1 (5 bases). The V gene's germline CDR1 is LGHNA and CDR2 YSLEER. The CDR3 contains 16 residues. V was shortened by 1 base and J by 0 bases, with 12 bases between the two germline ends.

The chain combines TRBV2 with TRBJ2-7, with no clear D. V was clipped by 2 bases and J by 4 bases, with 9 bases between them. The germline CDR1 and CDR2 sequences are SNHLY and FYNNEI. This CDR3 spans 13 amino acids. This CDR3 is CASSEYRVYEQYF. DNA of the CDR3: TGTGCCAGCAGTGAATACCGGGTATACGAGCAGTACTTC.

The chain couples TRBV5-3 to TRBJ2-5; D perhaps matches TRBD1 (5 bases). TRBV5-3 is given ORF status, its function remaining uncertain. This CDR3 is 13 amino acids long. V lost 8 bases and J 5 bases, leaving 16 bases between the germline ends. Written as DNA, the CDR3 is TGTGCCAGCCCAGGATGGGGCGAGGAGACCCAGTACTTC. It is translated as CASPGWGEETQYF.

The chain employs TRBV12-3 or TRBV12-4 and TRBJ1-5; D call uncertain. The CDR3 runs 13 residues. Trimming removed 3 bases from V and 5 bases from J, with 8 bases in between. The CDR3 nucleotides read TGTGCCAGCAGTTTGAGACAAGATCAGCCCCAGCATTTT. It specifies CASSLRQDQPQHF.

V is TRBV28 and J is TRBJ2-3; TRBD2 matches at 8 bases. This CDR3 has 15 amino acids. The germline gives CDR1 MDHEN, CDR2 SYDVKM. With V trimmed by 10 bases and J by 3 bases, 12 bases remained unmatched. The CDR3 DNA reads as TGTGCCACCCGAAACGGGGGGGGCCTGACAGATACGCAGTATTTT. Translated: CATRNGGGLTDTQYF.

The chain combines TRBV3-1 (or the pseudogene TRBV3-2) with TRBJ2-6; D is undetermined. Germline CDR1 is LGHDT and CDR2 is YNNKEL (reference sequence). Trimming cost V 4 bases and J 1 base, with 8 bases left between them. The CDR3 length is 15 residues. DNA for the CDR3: TGTGCCAGCAGCCCGACGAGTTCTGGGGCCAACGTCCTGACTTTC. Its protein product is CASSPTSSGANVLTF.

The CDR3 loop reads CASRSLSSYEQYF. DNA of the CDR3: TGTGCCAGCAGGAGCCTTAGCTCCTACGAGCAGTACTTC. This chain connects TRBV27 to TRBJ2-7; D gene unclear. The CDR3 loop spans 13 amino acids. The germline V and J ends were trimmed by 6 bases and 0 bases, with 9 bases remaining between them. Germline CDR1 is MNHEY and CDR2 is SMNVEV (reference sequence).

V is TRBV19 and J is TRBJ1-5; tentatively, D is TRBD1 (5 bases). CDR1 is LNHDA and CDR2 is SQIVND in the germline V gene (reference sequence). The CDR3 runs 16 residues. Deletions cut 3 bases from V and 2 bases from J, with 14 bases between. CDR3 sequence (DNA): TGTGCCAGTAGTATTCGAAGGGGTTGGGGCAATCAGCCCCAGCATTTT. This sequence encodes CASSIRRGWGNQPQHF.

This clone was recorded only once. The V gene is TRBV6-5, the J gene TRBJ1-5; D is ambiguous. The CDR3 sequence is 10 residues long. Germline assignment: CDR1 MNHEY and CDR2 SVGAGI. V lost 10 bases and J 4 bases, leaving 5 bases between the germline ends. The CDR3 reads CATPNQPQHF. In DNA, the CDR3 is TGTGCCACCCCGAATCAGCCCCAGCATTTT.

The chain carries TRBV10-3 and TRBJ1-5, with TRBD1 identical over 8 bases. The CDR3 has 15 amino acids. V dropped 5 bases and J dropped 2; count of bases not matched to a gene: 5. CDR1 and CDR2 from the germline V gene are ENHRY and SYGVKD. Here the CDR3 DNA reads TGTGCCATCAGTCAGGAGACAGGGGGCAATCAGCCCCAGCATTTT. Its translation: CAISQETGGNQPQHF.

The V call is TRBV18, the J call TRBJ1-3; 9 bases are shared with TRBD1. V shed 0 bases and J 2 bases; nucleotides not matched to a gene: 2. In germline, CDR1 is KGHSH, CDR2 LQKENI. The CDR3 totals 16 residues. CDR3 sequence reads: CASSPPWTGAGNTIYF. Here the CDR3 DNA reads TGTGCCAGCTCACCACCGTGGACAGGGGCTGGAAACACCATATATTTT.

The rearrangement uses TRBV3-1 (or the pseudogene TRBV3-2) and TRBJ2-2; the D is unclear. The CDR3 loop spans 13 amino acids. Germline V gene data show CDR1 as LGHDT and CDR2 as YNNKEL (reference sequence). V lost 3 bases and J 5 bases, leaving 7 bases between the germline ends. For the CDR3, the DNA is TGTGCCAGCAGCCAGATCTCAACCGGGGAGCTGTTTTTT. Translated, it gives CASSQISTGELFF.

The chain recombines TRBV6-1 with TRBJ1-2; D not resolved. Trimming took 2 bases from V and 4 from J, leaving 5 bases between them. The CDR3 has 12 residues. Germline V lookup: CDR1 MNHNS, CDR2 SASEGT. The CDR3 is CASSENTYGYTF. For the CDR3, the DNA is TGTGCCAGCAGTGAAAACACCTATGGCTACACCTTC.

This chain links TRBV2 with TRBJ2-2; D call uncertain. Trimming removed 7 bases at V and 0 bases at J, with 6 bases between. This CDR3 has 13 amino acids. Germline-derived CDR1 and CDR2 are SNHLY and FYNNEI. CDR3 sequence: CASTYANTGELFF. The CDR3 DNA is TGTGCCAGCACATACGCGAACACCGGGGAGCTGTTTTTT.

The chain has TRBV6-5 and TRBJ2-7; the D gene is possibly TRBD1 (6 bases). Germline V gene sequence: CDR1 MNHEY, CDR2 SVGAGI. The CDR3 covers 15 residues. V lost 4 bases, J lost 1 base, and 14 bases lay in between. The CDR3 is CASSLSTGPSYEQYF. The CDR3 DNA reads TGTGCCAGCAGTTTGTCGACAGGCCCTTCCTACGAGCAGTACTTC.